This TCR beta chain was sequenced during a study of early T cells in non-severe SARS-CoV-2 infection. About the study: Chains were unpaired, as sequencing was done on bulk RNA from unsorted whole blood.

As to this clonotype: Its specificity is unknown.

Each single cDNA molecule received a unique molecular identifier. MiXCR, run by TCRdb on the 5' RACE reads, gives a single entry per CDR3 protein. This sample has some 90,000 distinct CDR3 sequences, with about 15% found just once. Study conclusions and caveats: Matching results from VDJdb favored anti-spike CD8 responses, leaving private and CD4 specificities undetected.

From germline, CDR1 is LGHDT and CDR2 YNNKEL (reference sequence). Trimming took 1 base from V and 5 from J, leaving 11 bases between them. This CDR3 region has 14 residues. Sample: whole blood. The receptor comes from an adult who was a healthcare worker with PCR-confirmed SARS-CoV-2 infection or an uninfected control (not recorded which). This chain joins TRBV3-1 and TRBJ2-5; D may be TRBD1 (6 bases). CDR3 sequence reads: CASSQAPGQETQYF. The CDR3 DNA sequence: TGTGCCAGCAGCCAAGCCCCAGGACAGGAGACCCAGTACTTC.